The next 24 T cell receptor beta chains were all read from a single sample in a study of T cell changes during pregnancy in multiple sclerosis. Some clones are missing from TCRdb's copy, which holds only in-frame ones; the method was immunoSEQ multiplex PCR. The sample gives tens of thousands of clones, approximately 92% of which show up once; 1.5% to 2.5% is in the top ten. The sample was peripheral blood, taken in the second trimester of pregnancy. These TCRs come from a female donor with multiple sclerosis, enrolled in a pregnancy study.

The chain uses TRBV5-1 and TRBJ2-7; TRBD2 might be the D (6 bases). CDR1 SGHRS and CDR2 YFSETQ come from the germline V gene. The CDR3 spans 12 residues. Trimming stripped 7 bases from V and 3 bases from J, with 11 bases between. CDR3 region: CASGSGVYEQYF. CDR3 nucleotide sequence: TGCGCCAGCGGCTCGGGGGTCTACGAGCAGTACTTC.

The rearrangement joins TRBV27 to TRBJ2-5, with TRBD2 as a possible D gene (7 bases). The CDR3 contains 14 residues. V was pared by 9 bases and J by 4 bases, with 18 bases between. In germline, CDR1 is MNHEY, CDR2 SMNVEV (reference sequence). The CDR3 protein is CASSRGGASETQYF. CDR3 coding DNA: TGTGCCAGTTCCAGAGGGGGGGCCTCAGAGACCCAGTACTTC.

This clone rates as medium-sized. The rearrangement uses TRBV14 and TRBJ2-3; 9 nucleotides line up with TRBD1. The germline V gene encodes CDR1 SGHDN and CDR2 FVKESK. J gave up 4 bases and V 2 bases, and 7 bases lay outside the gene matches. The CDR3 length is 16 residues. This chain's CDR3 is CASSQSETGGPDTQYF. As DNA, the CDR3 is TGTGCCAGCAGCCAATCAGAGACAGGGGGACCAGATACGCAGTATTTT.

This clone was recorded a few times. This chain uses TRBV5-1 with TRBJ1-6; D uncertain. CDR3 length equals 14 residues. Germline V gene sequence: CDR1 SGHRS, CDR2 YFSETQ. Trimming took 4 bases from V and 10 from J, leaving 15 bases between them. This chain's CDR3 is CASSPGDPNSPLHF. CDR3 DNA: TGCGCCAGCAGCCCGGGAGACCCAAACTCACCCCTCCACTTT. The full variable domain, with the rest looked up from reference TRBV5-1 and TRBJ1-6, is KAGVTQTPRYLIKTRGQQVTLSCSPISGHRSVSWYQQTPGQGLQFLFEYFSETQRNKGNFPGRFSGRQFSNSRSEMNVSTLELGDSALYLCASSPGDPNSPLHFGNGTRLTVT.

J is TRBJ2-1 and V is TRBV28; 8 bases align to TRBD1. Germline V lookup: CDR1 MDHEN, CDR2 SYDVKM. This CDR3 region has 15 residues. The trim removed 6 bases at V and 4 bases at J, leaving 8 bases unmatched. As DNA, the CDR3 is TGTGCCAGCAGGAGCGTGGGACAGGTGTACAATGAGCAGTTCTTC. Translation gives CASRSVGQVYNEQFF.

The V gene is TRBV10-3, the J gene TRBJ2-1, with 10 bases aligning to TRBD2. This CDR3 contains 14 residues. Germline CDR1 is ENHRY and CDR2 is SYGVKD. The ends lost 2 bases at V and 8 bases at J; junction bases unmatched: 3. CDR3 loop: CAISEERGGHEQFF. Written as DNA, the CDR3 is TGTGCCATCAGTGAGGAGCGGGGGGGCCATGAGCAGTTCTTC.

The rearrangement joins TRBV6-1 to TRBJ2-1, with 12 bases matching TRBD2. The CDR3 consists of 15 residues. Germline trimming cut 7 bases from V and 7 bases from J; bases unmatched to any gene: 8. CDR1 MNHNS and CDR2 SASEGT come from the germline V gene. The CDR3 coding sequence is TGTGCCAGCACCAAACTAGCGGGAGGCCTTAATGAGCAGTTCTTC. Residues: CASTKLAGGLNEQFF.

The V call is TRBV19, the J call TRBJ1-1, with TRBD1 matching over 8 bases. Per the germline V gene, CDR1 is LNHDA and CDR2 is SQIVND (reference sequence). After removal of 8 bases from V and 4 bases from J, the junction contained 12 bases not matched to a gene. The CDR3 is made up of 15 amino acids. For the CDR3, the DNA is TGTGCCAGTGGTGGACAGGGCGCGGTAGGCACTGAAGCTTTCTTT. Translated: CASGGQGAVGTEAFF.

This rearrangement joins TRBV19 to TRBJ2-7, with 7 bases that match TRBD2. With V trimmed by 5 bases and J by 6 bases, 10 bases remained unmatched. This CDR3 has 14 residues. CDR1 is LNHDA, CDR2 SQIVND, per germline (reference sequence). DNA of the CDR3: TGTGCCAGTAGTCCAGGACTAGGTTCGGGCGAGCAGTACTTC. Its translation: CASSPGLGSGEQYF.

This CDR3 is CAWTGGYEQYF. The CDR3 nucleotides are TGTGCCTGGACCGGGGGCTACGAGCAGTACTTC. The chain employs TRBV30 and TRBJ2-7, with D possibly being TRBD2 (6 bases). Germline CDR1 and CDR2: GTSNPN and SVGIG (reference sequence). This CDR3 is 11 amino acids long. V gave up 4 bases and J gave up 3 bases, with 7 bases separating them.

V usage is TRBV18 and J usage is TRBJ1-1; a weak D match, TRBD1 (6 bases). This CDR3 comprises 17 residues. V was pared by 1 base and J by 1 base, with 16 bases between. CDR1 and CDR2 from the germline V gene are KGHSH and LQKENI. The CDR3 nucleotides are TGTGCCAGCTCACCACGGTATGGCCAGGGGAGGAACACTGAAGCTTTCTTT. This codes for CASSPRYGQGRNTEAFF.

This rearrangement joins TRBV5-8 to TRBJ2-5; D is perhaps TRBD2 (6 bases). Trimming took off 2 bases at V and 5 bases at J, with 10 bases between the two ends. The CDR3 covers 13 residues. Per the germline V gene, CDR1 is SGHTS and CDR2 is YDEGEE. The CDR3 region is CASSFRGRETQYF. DNA of the CDR3: TGTGCCAGCAGCTTCCGGGGGAGGGAGACCCAGTACTTC.

The chain couples TRBV19 to TRBJ2-1, with D perhaps TRBD1 (6 bases). The CDR3 length is 14 residues. The germline V gene encodes CDR1 LNHDA and CDR2 SQIVND (reference sequence). V was cut by 3 bases and J by 1 base, with 7 bases left in between. Here the CDR3 DNA reads TGTGCCAGTAGTATCGGGACATCCTACAATGAGCAGTTCTTC. This gives the protein CASSIGTSYNEQFF. The full variable domain, completed using reference TRBV19 and TRBJ2-1, is DGGITQSPKYLFRKEGQNVTLSCEQNLNHDAMYWYRQDPGQGLRLIYYSQIVNDFQKGDIAEGYSVSREKKESFPLTVTSAQKNPTAFYLCASSIGTSYNEQFFGPGTRLTVL.

This chain joins TRBV7-9 and TRBJ2-2; D might be TRBD1 (6 bases). Germline V gene data show CDR1 as SEHNR and CDR2 as FQNEAQ (reference sequence). The V end was cut by 3 bases, the J end by 7 bases, with 12 bases between. The CDR3 is 14 residues long. The CDR3 sequence is CASSFTGFGGELFF. The CDR3 coding sequence is TGTGCCAGCAGCTTTACAGGGTTCGGCGGGGAGCTGTTTTTT.

The chain carries TRBV6-1 and TRBJ2-1; 9 bases match TRBD1. This CDR3 has 13 amino acids. J lost 14 bases, V lost 1 base, and 6 bases had no gene match. The germline gives CDR1 MNHNS, CDR2 SASEGT. CDR3 sequence (DNA): TGTGCCAGCAGTGAAGTGGGAGACAGGGGGGAGTTCTTC. Its translation: CASSEVGDRGEFF.

This chain links TRBV4-1 with TRBJ1-1, with D tentatively TRBD1 (6 bases). V was trimmed by 7 bases and J by 5 bases, leaving 20 bases between them. The CDR3 length is 15 residues. The germline CDR1 and CDR2 sequences are MGHRA and YSYEKL. This CDR3 reads CASTKQGPRGTEAFF. The DNA for the CDR3 is TGCGCCAGCACTAAGCAGGGGCCACGGGGAACTGAAGCTTTCTTT.

The chain uses TRBV19 and TRBJ1-1; 8 nucleotides line up with TRBD1. From germline, CDR1 is LNHDA and CDR2 SQIVND (reference sequence). J gave up 7 bases and V 5 bases, and 6 bases lay outside the gene matches. The CDR3 spans 13 residues. For the CDR3, the DNA is TGTGCCAGTAGTCCGCCAGGGGGCGGTGAAGCTTTCTTT. Translating it yields CASSPPGGGEAFF.

The gene calls are TRBV18 and TRBJ2-3; D gene uncertain. The V gene lost 2 bases and the J gene lost 2 bases, with 8 bases spanning the gap. CDR1 and CDR2 from the germline V gene are KGHSH and LQKENI. The CDR3 has 14 amino acids. As DNA, the CDR3 is TGTGCCAGCTCACCATCACTGCTCACAGATACGCAGTATTTT. Translated, it gives CASSPSLLTDTQYF. Drawing the rest from reference TRBV18 and TRBJ2-3, the complete variable domain is NAGVMQNPRHLVRRRGQEARLRCSPMKGHSHVYWYRQLPEEGLKFMVYLQKENIIDESGMPKERFSAEFPKEGPSILRIQQVVRGDSAAYFCASSPSLLTDTQYFGPGTRLTVL.

This clone was found a few times. This sequence joins TRBV6-1 and TRBJ2-7; D might be TRBD1 (7 bases). The CDR3 runs to 14 residues. The V gene lost 3 bases and the J gene lost 6 bases, with 15 bases spanning the gap. Germline CDR1 MNHNS, CDR2 SASEGT. Written as DNA, the CDR3 is TGTGCCAGCAGTGAGGCAGGGGGGTCTTTCGAGCAGTACTTC. This translates into CASSEAGGSFEQYF.

The chain carries TRBV2 and TRBJ2-1; 13 bases align to TRBD2. Germline CDR1 and CDR2: SNHLY and FYNNEI. Trimming cost V 7 bases and J 14 bases; bases outside gene matches: 14. The CDR3 sequence is 15 residues long. CDR3 sequence reads: CASILRQGLAGSEFF. Here the CDR3 DNA reads TGTGCCAGCATTTTAAGACAGGGACTAGCGGGATCCGAGTTCTTC.

The J gene is TRBJ2-3, the V gene TRBV9; 15 bases map to TRBD2. Looked up from germline, CDR1 is SGDLS and CDR2 is YYNGEE. V gave up 2 bases and J gave up 9 bases; unmatched junction bases: 13. The CDR3 has 18 amino acids. The CDR3 here is CASSVGTSGRSPKRTQYF. The CDR3 nucleotides read TGTGCCAGCAGCGTCGGGACTAGCGGGAGGTCCCCTAAGAGAACGCAGTATTTT.

The chain couples TRBV9 to TRBJ2-3, with 10 positions matching TRBD2. The trim removed 3 bases at V and 4 bases at J, leaving 11 bases unmatched. CDR3 size: 17 residues. Germline CDR1 reads SGDLS; CDR2 reads YYNGEE. DNA for the CDR3: TGTGCCAGCAGCGCCTCTACTAGCGGGGCTTACGCAGATACGCAGTATTTT. This translates into CASSASTSGAYADTQYF.

CDR3 nucleotide sequence: TGTGCCAGCAGCCCCCGAGTCAGGGTCCTCTATGGCTACACCTTC. Translating gives CASSPRVRVLYGYTF. The V call is TRBV7-2, the J call TRBJ1-2, with D possibly matching TRBD1 (5 bases). Trimming pared 5 bases from V and 4 bases from J, leaving 17 bases between. Per the germline V gene, CDR1 is SGHTA and CDR2 is FQGNSA. The CDR3 covers 15 residues.

In its sample, this clone was seen a few times. This chain links TRBV28 with TRBJ1-1; D possibly corresponds to TRBD1 (5 bases). CDR1 and CDR2 from the germline V gene are MDHEN and SYDVKM. The CDR3 runs 14 residues. The V end lost 7 bases, the J end lost 1 base, and 13 bases lay between the germline ends. CDR3 sequence: CASIGVLSNTEAFF. The CDR3 DNA is TGTGCCAGCATAGGGGTTTTGTCGAACACTGAAGCTTTCTTT.